The 28 T cell receptor beta chains below all came from one sample that was sequenced in a study of T cells in Graves' hyperthyroidism and ophthalmopathy. RNA transcripts provided the source from which TCR beta CDR3 regions were amplified. Carried out on the TCR CDR3, a first-round RT-PCR used the HTBI primer set. A single record per CDR3 protein comes from TCRdb applying MiXCR to the multiplex PCR reads. The sample yields around 400,000 distinct CDR3 sequences, around 15% seen once. Sequencing used blood. The receptor source for this set is an older woman with Graves' ophthalmopathy.

This clonotype has more than one count but fewer than ten. This chain links TRBV7-8 with TRBJ1-1; a weak D match, TRBD1 (5 bases). The CDR3 length is 15 residues. V lost 0 bases and J 1 base, leaving 9 bases between the germline ends. CDR1 and CDR2 from the germline V gene are SGHVS and FQNEAQ. Written as DNA, the CDR3 is TGTGCCAGCAGCTTAGCAAGTGGGGCGAACACTGAAGCTTTCTTT. As protein: CASSLASGANTEAFF.

This clonotype has a handful of counts. The genes are TRBV12-5 and TRBJ2-1; tentatively, D is TRBD1 (6 bases). The CDR3 is made up of 14 amino acids. Deletions cut 7 bases from V and 4 bases from J, with 14 bases between. Germline V gives CDR1 LGHNT, CDR2 FRNRAP. The CDR3 nucleotides read TGTGCTAGTGAACGGGCAGGGGTATACAATGAGCAGTTCTTC. This sequence encodes CASERAGVYNEQFF.

The gene calls are TRBV11-2 and TRBJ1-1; D is unclear. V was trimmed by 1 base and J by 0 bases, leaving 9 bases between them. Looked up from germline, CDR1 is SGHAT and CDR2 is FQNNGV. This CDR3 has 15 amino acids. The CDR3 sequence: CASSLGVAMNTEAFF. The CDR3 region has the DNA TGTGCCAGCAGCTTAGGCGTAGCCATGAACACTGAAGCTTTCTTT.

This sequence joins TRBV9 and TRBJ1-4; 7 bases are shared with TRBD1. There are 15 residues in the CDR3. Per germline, CDR1 SGDLS and CDR2 YYNGEE. V gave up 0 bases and J gave up 4 bases; unmatched junction bases: 3. The CDR3 nucleotides are TGTGCCAGCAGCGTAGACGGGACAGTTAATGAAAAACTGTTTTTT. Protein sequence: CASSVDGTVNEKLFF.

This clonotype was picked up many times. This sequence joins TRBV5-1 and TRBJ1-2; D remains unclear. Germline-derived CDR1 and CDR2 are SGHRS and YFSETQ. V was cut by 4 bases and J by 5 bases, with 15 bases left in between. The CDR3 extends over 14 amino acids. This CDR3 is CASSRQPAQYGYTF. CDR3 in DNA: TGCGCCAGCAGCCGGCAACCAGCCCAATATGGCTACACCTTC.

This clonotype was recorded a few times. The chain combines TRBV7-9 with TRBJ2-7; TRBD2 is a possible D gene (5 bases). Trimming shortened V by 4 bases and J by 6 bases, and 10 bases separated the two germline ends. Germline V gene data show CDR1 as SEHNR and CDR2 as FQNEAQ (reference sequence). There are 12 residues in the CDR3. As DNA, the CDR3 is TGTGCCAGCAGCTGGGAACGGGGCGAGCAGTACTTC. It yields the protein CASSWERGEQYF.

This clonotype was observed a few times. The chain joins TRBV5-6 to TRBJ1-2, with TRBD1 as a possible D gene (5 bases). V was clipped by 0 bases and J by 2 bases, with 8 bases between them. Germline V gene lookup returns CDR1 SGHDT and CDR2 YYEEEE. This CDR3 has 14 residues. The CDR3 protein is CASSLGQLNYGYTF. For the CDR3, the DNA is TGTGCCAGCAGCTTGGGACAGCTGAACTATGGCTACACCTTC. Using reference TRBV5-6 and TRBJ1-2 for the parts outside the CDR3, the full variable domain is DAGVTQSPTHLIKTRGQQVTLRCSPKSGHDTVSWYQQALGQGPQFIFQYYEEEERQRGNFPDRFSGHQFPNYSSELNVNALLLGDSALYLCASSLGQLNYGYTFGSGTRLTVV.

At least ten counts were recorded for this clonotype. CDR3 DNA: TGTGCCAGCAGTTACTTGGGTTACACCGGGGAGCTGTTTTTT. Protein product: CASSYLGYTGELFF. V is TRBV6-5 and J is TRBJ2-2; D is ambiguous. The germline V gene encodes CDR1 MNHEY and CDR2 SVGAGI. Trimming removed 1 base at V and 3 bases at J, with 6 bases between. This CDR3 region has 14 residues.

In the case of this clonotype: A read error is possible here, since a much larger clone lies one base away. No conserved phenylalanine or tryptophan ends this CDR3, so it is likely a read error. The V and J genes are TRBV29-1 and TRBJ1-1; D possibly corresponds to TRBD1 (5 bases). Between the trimmed V and J ends, which lost 3 bases and 5 bases, there was a span of 10 bases. The CDR3 consists of 12 residues. Germline V gene lookup returns CDR1 SQVTM and CDR2 ANQGSEA. CDR3 region: CSVDKGWTEAFL. DNA for the CDR3: TGCAGCGTTGATAAGGGGTGGACTGAAGCTTTCCTT.

This clonotype showed up just a few times. For the CDR3, the DNA is TGTGCCAGCAGGGCGATTGGGGACTATGACTCCTACGAGCAGTACTTC. Encoded protein: CASRAIGDYDSYEQYF. The V call is TRBV27, the J call TRBJ2-7; 7 nucleotides match TRBD2. Germline V CDR1 and CDR2: MNHEY, SMNVEV (reference sequence). J lost 0 bases, V lost 6 bases, and 11 bases had no gene match. CDR3 length equals 16 residues.

This clonotype was recorded at least ten times. The CDR3 DNA reads as TGTGCCAGCAGTGAAGCGCGGAGGGAGAATCAGCCCCAGCATTTT. Its protein product is CASSEARRENQPQHF. This chain uses TRBV2 with TRBJ1-5; D gene uncertain. The V gene lost 0 bases and the J gene lost 4 bases, with 10 bases spanning the gap. The CDR3 covers 15 residues. The germline gives CDR1 SNHLY, CDR2 FYNNEI.

This clonotype occurred many times. The chain uses TRBV20-1 and TRBJ2-4; TRBD2 might be the D (5 bases). CDR1 is DFQATT and CDR2 is SNEGSKA in the germline V gene (reference sequence). The CDR3 runs 11 residues. The V end was cut by 3 bases, the J end by 9 bases, with 9 bases between. CDR3 DNA sequence: TGCAGTGCTAGCAAAGGAGGCATTCAGTACTTC. Protein product: CSASKGGIQYF.

This clonotype has only a few counts. The V gene is TRBV7-9, the J gene TRBJ2-1; tentative D call: TRBD1 (6 bases). Trimming removed 4 bases at V and 3 bases at J, with 13 bases between. Germline values: CDR1 SEHNR, CDR2 FQNEAQ (reference sequence). CDR3 length equals 15 residues. CDR3 sequence reads: CASSSYTGLYNEQFF. The CDR3 DNA sequence: TGTGCCAGCAGCTCTTACACAGGGCTCTACAATGAGCAGTTCTTC.

This clonotype was observed a handful of times. The V call is TRBV10-2, the J call TRBJ2-7; D perhaps matches TRBD2 (5 bases). CDR3 size: 14 residues. The V and J ends lost 3 bases and 6 bases respectively, with 15 bases between them. Germline values: CDR1 WSHSY, CDR2 SAAADI. Written as DNA, the CDR3 is TGCGCCAGCAGTGACGGGATAGTCTCCGGCGAGCAGTACTTC. Its translation: CASSDGIVSGEQYF.

The J gene is TRBJ1-5, the V gene TRBV13; D gene unclear. Trimming stripped 5 bases from V and 6 bases from J, with 11 bases between. The CDR3 contains 13 residues. Germline V CDR1 and CDR2: PRHDT, FYEKMQ (reference sequence). This chain's CDR3 is CASSLNGGQPQHF. CDR3 sequence (DNA): TGTGCCAGCAGCCTTAACGGAGGTCAGCCCCAGCATTTT. The variable domain in full, with the rest retrieved from reference TRBV13 and TRBJ1-5, is AAGVIQSPRHLIKEKRETATLKCYPIPRHDTVYWYQQGPGQDPQFLISFYEKMQSDKGSIPDRFSAQQFSDYHSELNMSSLELGDSALYFCASSLNGGQPQHFGDGTRLSIL.

This rearrangement joins TRBV5-1 to TRBJ1-5, with 10 bases aligning to TRBD1. This CDR3 comprises 15 residues. Germline lookup yields CDR1 SGHRS and CDR2 YFSETQ. J was trimmed by 3 bases and V by 6 bases; bases with no gene match: 6. The chain's CDR3 is CASKIGTGVNQPQHF. The DNA of the CDR3 is TGCGCCAGCAAAATAGGGACAGGGGTCAATCAGCCCCAGCATTTT.

This clonotype showed up many times. The V call is TRBV7-2, the J call TRBJ1-5; TRBD1 is a possible D gene (6 bases). This CDR3 comprises 16 residues. The V gene lost 2 bases and the J gene lost 2 bases, with 13 bases spanning the gap. Germline CDR1 reads SGHTA; CDR2 reads FQGNSA. Here the CDR3 reads CASSLWSGGGNQPQHF. In nucleotides, the CDR3 is TGTGCCAGCAGCTTATGGTCCGGGGGCGGCAATCAGCCCCAGCATTTT.

This clonotype was recorded at least ten times. The V and J genes are TRBV12-3 or TRBV12-4 and TRBJ2-5, with 7 bases aligning to TRBD2. V lost 6 bases and J lost 10; bases outside the gene matches: 8. This CDR3 region has 12 residues. The CDR3: CASSPSGGGQYF. The DNA of the CDR3 is TGTGCCAGCAGCCCATCGGGAGGAGGCCAGTACTTC.

This clonotype appeared once. The J gene is TRBJ2-7, the V gene TRBV5-1; 9 bases are a match to TRBD2. This CDR3 is 19 amino acids long. Germline values: CDR1 SGHRS, CDR2 YFSETQ. V lost 4 bases to trimming and J lost 0 bases; unmatched junction nucleotides: 17. For the CDR3, the DNA is TGCGCCAGCAGCCTCCGGGATGAGGCCGCGGGAGGGAGCTCCTACGAGCAGTACTTC. Protein product: CASSLRDEAAGGSSYEQYF.

This clonotype was observed many times. The chain carries TRBV6-1 and TRBJ1-1, with D perhaps TRBD1 (5 bases). The CDR3 has 14 amino acids. Trimming cost V 6 bases and J 0 bases, with 11 bases left between them. The V gene's germline CDR1 is MNHNS and CDR2 SASEGT. The CDR3 loop is CASSLGTMNTEAFF. The CDR3 DNA follows: TGTGCCAGCAGCCTCGGGACTATGAACACTGAAGCTTTCTTT.

In its sample, this clonotype was seen once. This may stem from a read error, because a much larger clone lies one nucleotide away. CDR3 coding DNA: TGTGCCATCAGTTTTAGCGGGAGGACTAGCACAGATACGCAGTATTTT. Encoded protein: CAISFSGRTSTDTQYF. The chain has TRBV28 and TRBJ2-3; 10 nucleotides line up with TRBD2. Germline V gene sequence: CDR1 MDHEN, CDR2 SYDVKM. The CDR3 covers 16 residues.

This clonotype has a single count. The chain employs TRBV12-3 or TRBV12-4 and TRBJ1-1, with unresolved D. This CDR3 has 14 residues. Trimming left V 3 bases short and J 1 base short, with 9 bases between. The CDR3 protein is CASSFKGGNTEAFF. CDR3 bases: TGTGCCAGCAGTTTTAAGGGTGGGAACACTGAAGCTTTCTTT.

This clonotype was detected a few times. This sequence joins TRBV12-5 and TRBJ2-2; TRBD2 matches at 8 bases. J gave up 4 bases and V 0 bases, and 4 bases lay outside the gene matches. The germline CDR1 and CDR2 sequences are LGHNT and FRNRAP. This CDR3 spans 16 amino acids. The CDR3 DNA follows: TGTGCTAGTGGTTTGGTACTTCGGGAGGGCACCGGGGAGCTGTTTTTT. It codes for CASGLVLREGTGELFF.

As to this clonotype: A single base separates this from a much larger clone, so it may be a read error. The rearrangement uses TRBV27 and TRBJ2-7; 7 positions agree with TRBD1. Germline V gene lookup returns CDR1 MNHEY and CDR2 SMNVEV (reference sequence). The V and J ends lost 4 bases and 0 bases, in that order; junction bases with no gene match: 3. This CDR3 has 14 amino acids. CDR3 nucleotides: TGTGCCAGCAGTTCGACAGGGAGCTCCTACGAGCAGTACTTC. This encodes CASSSTGSSYEQYF.

This clonotype was seen more than once but under ten times. The V and J genes are TRBV13 and TRBJ1-6, with 8 bases aligning to TRBD1. From germline, CDR1 is PRHDT and CDR2 FYEKMQ (reference sequence). The CDR3 has 14 residues. The J segment lost 7 bases and the V segment lost 5 bases, leaving 4 bases of the junction unmatched. As DNA, the CDR3 is TGTGCCAGCAGCCAGGACAGGGCCAATTCACCCCTCCACTTT. Translation gives CASSQDRANSPLHF.

This clonotype was observed many times. The chain has TRBV12-3 or TRBV12-4 and TRBJ2-3, with D unresolved. This CDR3 is 15 amino acids long. Between the trimmed V and J ends, which lost 6 bases and 3 bases, there was a span of 16 bases. For the CDR3, the DNA is TGTGCCAGCAGAGGACCCGCCGGTAGGACAGATACGCAGTATTTT. It translates to CASRGPAGRTDTQYF.

This clonotype came up many times. The chain combines TRBV30 with TRBJ2-2; D remains unclear. The CDR3 is made up of 13 amino acids. Germline V gene data show CDR1 as GTSNPN and CDR2 as SVGIG (reference sequence). The ends were cut back, 4 bases at V and 1 base at J, with 7 bases in the middle. The DNA for the CDR3 is TGTGCCTGGACGACATGGAACACCGGGGAGCTGTTTTTT. It encodes CAWTTWNTGELFF.

This clonotype was picked up a small number of times. This chain uses TRBV5-1 with TRBJ2-5; D gene unclear. Trimming left V 0 bases short and J 5 bases short, with 11 bases between. CDR3 length: 14 amino acids. CDR1 is SGHRS, CDR2 YFSETQ, per germline. CDR3 coding DNA: TGCGCCAGCAGCTTGGCCTTAAGGGTGGAGACCCAGTACTTC. It translates to CASSLALRVETQYF.